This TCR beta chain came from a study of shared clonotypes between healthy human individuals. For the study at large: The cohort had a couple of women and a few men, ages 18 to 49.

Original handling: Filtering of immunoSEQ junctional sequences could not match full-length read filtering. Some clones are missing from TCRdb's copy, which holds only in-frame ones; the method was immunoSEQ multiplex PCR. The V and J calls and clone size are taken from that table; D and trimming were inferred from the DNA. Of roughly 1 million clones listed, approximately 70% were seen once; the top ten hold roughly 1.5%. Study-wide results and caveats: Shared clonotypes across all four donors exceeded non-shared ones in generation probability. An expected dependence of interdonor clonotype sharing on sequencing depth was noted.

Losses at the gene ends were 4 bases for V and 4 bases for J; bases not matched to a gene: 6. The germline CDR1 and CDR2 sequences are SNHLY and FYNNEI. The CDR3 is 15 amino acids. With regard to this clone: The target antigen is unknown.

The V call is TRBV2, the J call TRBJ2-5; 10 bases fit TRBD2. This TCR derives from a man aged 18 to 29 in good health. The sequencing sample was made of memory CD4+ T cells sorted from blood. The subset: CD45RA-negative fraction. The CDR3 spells CASSGTSGIRETQYF. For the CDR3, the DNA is TGTGCCAGCAGTGGGACTAGCGGTATCCGAGAGACCCAGTACTTC.